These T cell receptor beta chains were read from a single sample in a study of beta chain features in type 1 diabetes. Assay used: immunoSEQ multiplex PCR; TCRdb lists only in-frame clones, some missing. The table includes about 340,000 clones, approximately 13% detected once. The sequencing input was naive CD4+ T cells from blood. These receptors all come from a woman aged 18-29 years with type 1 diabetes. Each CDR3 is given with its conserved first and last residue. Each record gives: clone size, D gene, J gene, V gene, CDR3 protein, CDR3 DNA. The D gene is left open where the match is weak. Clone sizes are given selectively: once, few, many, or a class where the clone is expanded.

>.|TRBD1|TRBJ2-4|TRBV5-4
CASSLTGASKNIQYF
TGTGCCAGCAGCTTGACAGGGGCAAGCAAAAACATTCAGTACTTC
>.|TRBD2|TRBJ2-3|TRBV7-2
CASSLLGLAGGDTQYF
TGTGCCAGCAGCTTATTGGGACTAGCGGGAGGAGATACGCAGTATTTT
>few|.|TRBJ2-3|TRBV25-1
CASGLAATDTQYF
TGTGCCAGCGGGTTAGCGGCCACAGATACGCAGTATTTT
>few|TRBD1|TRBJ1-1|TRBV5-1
CASSQDRRYEAFF
TGCGCCAGCAGCCAGGACAGGCGGTATGAAGCTTTCTTT
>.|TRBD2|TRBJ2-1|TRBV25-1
CASSIAGAYNEQFF
TGTGCCAGCAGTATAGCGGGAGCCTACAATGAGCAGTTCTTC
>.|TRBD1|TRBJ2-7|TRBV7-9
CASSPAGTGTYEQYF
TGTGCCAGCAGCCCAGCCGGGACAGGAACCTACGAGCAGTACTTC
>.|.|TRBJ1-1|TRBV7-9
CASSASWGVTEAFF
TGTGCCAGCAGCGCATCATGGGGCGTCACTGAAGCTTTCTTT
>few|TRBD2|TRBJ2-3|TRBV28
CASSLTSGSTDTQYF
TGTGCCAGCAGTTTAACTAGCGGGAGCACAGATACGCAGTATTTT
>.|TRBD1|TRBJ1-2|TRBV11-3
CASSFGQGDHYGYTF
TGTGCCAGCAGCTTTGGACAGGGGGATCACTATGGCTACACCTTC
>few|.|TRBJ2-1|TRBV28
CASSSRPGEQFF
TGTGCCAGCAGTTCCCGTCCGGGTGAGCAGTTCTTC
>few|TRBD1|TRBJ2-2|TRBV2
CASADRGSGELFF
TGTGCCAGTGCGGACAGGGGTTCCGGGGAGCTGTTTTTT
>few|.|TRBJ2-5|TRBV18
CASSPPSTGGETQYF
TGTGCCAGCTCACCTCCCTCCACTGGGGGGGAGACCCAGTACTTC
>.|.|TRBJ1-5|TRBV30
CAWNGGDSQPQHF
TGTGCCTGGAATGGGGGGGATAGTCAGCCCCAGCATTTT
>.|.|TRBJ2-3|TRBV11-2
CASRGNRRQGTDTQYF
TGTGCCAGCAGGGGGAACAGGCGCCAGGGGACAGATACGCAGTATTTT
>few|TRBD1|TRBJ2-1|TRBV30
CAWEIRQGLEQFF
TGTGCCTGGGAGATCCGACAGGGGCTTGAGCAGTTCTTC
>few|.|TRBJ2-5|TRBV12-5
CASGQGGDQTQYF
TGTGCTAGTGGCCAGGGGGGTGACCAGACCCAGTACTTC
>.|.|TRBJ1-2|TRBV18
CASSNPVLIGYTF
TGTGCCAGCTCAAACCCGGTCCTAATCGGCTACACCTTC
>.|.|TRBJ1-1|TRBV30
CAWGQGSEAFF
TGTGCCTGGGGTCAGGGCTCTGAAGCTTTCTTT
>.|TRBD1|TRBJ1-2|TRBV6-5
CASTLGQGAYGYTF
TGTGCCAGCACCCTAGGACAGGGGGCCTATGGCTACACCTTC
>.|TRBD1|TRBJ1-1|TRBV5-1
CASSLPGQGAEAFF
TGCGCCAGCAGCTTGCCAGGACAGGGGGCTGAAGCTTTCTTT
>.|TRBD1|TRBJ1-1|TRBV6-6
CASRSATGGTEAFF
TGTGCCAGCAGGAGCGCGACAGGGGGCACTGAAGCTTTCTTT
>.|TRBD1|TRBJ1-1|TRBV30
CAWSIQGYTEAFF
TGTGCCTGGAGTATACAGGGGTACACTGAAGCTTTCTTT
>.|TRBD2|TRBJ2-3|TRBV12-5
CASGRGRQGDTQYF
TGTGCTAGTGGTCGCGGGAGGCAGGGAGATACGCAGTATTTT
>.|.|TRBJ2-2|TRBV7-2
CASSFEPSLALSF
TGTGCCAGCAGCTTCGAGCCCTCCCTAGCCCTGTCTTTT
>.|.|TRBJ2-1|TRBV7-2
CASSRQENEQFF
TGTGCCAGCAGCCGACAGGAAAATGAGCAGTTCTTC
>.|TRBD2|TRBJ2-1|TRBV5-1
CASRPDQGGTYNEQFF
TGCGCCAGCAGACCTGACCAGGGAGGGACCTACAATGAGCAGTTCTTC
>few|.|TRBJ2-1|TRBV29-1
CSVVVGLHVGGEQFF
TGCAGCGTTGTGGTAGGACTGCACGTAGGGGGTGAGCAGTTCTTC
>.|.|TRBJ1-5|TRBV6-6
CASSPKNQYSNQPQHF
TGTGCCAGCAGTCCCAAGAACCAGTATAGCAATCAGCCCCAGCATTTT
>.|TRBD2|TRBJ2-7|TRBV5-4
CASSLVTSGVREQYF
TGTGCCAGCAGCTTGGTCACTAGCGGGGTCAGAGAGCAGTACTTC
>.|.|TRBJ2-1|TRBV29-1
CSERRETLSYNEQFF
TGCAGCGAGAGGCGGGAAACCCTCTCCTACAATGAGCAGTTCTTC
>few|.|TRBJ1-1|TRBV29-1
CSVEVPGSENTEAFF
TGCAGCGTTGAGGTCCCGGGGTCCGAGAACACTGAAGCTTTCTTT
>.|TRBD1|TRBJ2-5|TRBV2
CASSADRGRETQYF
TGTGCCAGCAGTGCTGACAGGGGCCGGGAGACCCAGTACTTC
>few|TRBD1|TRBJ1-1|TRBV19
CASSDGQGIAEAFF
TGTGCCAGTAGTGATGGACAGGGTATAGCTGAAGCTTTCTTT
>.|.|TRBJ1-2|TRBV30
CAWSITLASGSGYTF
TGTGCCTGGAGTATTACCCTGGCCTCAGGTAGTGGCTACACCTTC
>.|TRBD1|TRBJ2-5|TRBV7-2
CASSLTGGQETQYF
TGTGCCAGCAGCTTGACAGGGGGCCAAGAGACCCAGTACTTC
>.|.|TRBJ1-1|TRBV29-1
CSVDRQMNTEAFF
TGCAGCGTTGATAGACAGATGAACACTGAAGCTTTCTTT
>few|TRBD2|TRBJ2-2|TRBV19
CASSFGTSGATGELFF
TGTGCCAGTAGTTTTGGGACTAGCGGCGCCACCGGGGAGCTGTTTTTT
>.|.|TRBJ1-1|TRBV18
CASSHGENTEAFF
TGTGCCAGCTCACACGGAGAGAACACTGAAGCTTTCTTT
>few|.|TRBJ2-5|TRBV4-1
CASSQAEEEDSLQETQYF
TGCGCCAGCAGCCAAGCGGAAGAGGAAGACTCTCTCCAAGAGACCCAGTACTTC
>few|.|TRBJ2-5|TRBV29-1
CSVNRALRVETQYF
TGCAGCGTCAACAGGGCGCTAAGGGTGGAGACCCAGTACTTC
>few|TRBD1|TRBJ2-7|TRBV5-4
CASSSNRGFATYEQYF
TGTGCCAGCAGTTCTAACAGGGGCTTCGCCACCTACGAGCAGTACTTC
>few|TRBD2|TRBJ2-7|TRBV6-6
CASRLAGAYEQYF
TGTGCCAGCAGACTAGCGGGAGCCTACGAGCAGTACTTC
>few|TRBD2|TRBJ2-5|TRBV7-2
CASSPWGGTYQETQYF
TGTGCCAGCAGCCCCTGGGGGGGGACCTACCAAGAGACCCAGTACTTC
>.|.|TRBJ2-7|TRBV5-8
CASSRLQGYEQYF
TGTGCCAGCAGCCGCTTACAGGGTTACGAGCAGTACTTC
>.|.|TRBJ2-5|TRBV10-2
CASSMAGLQETQYF
TGCGCCAGCAGCATGGCGGGACTCCAAGAGACCCAGTACTTC
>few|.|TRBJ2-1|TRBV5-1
CASSLDSGDSYNEQFF
TGCGCCAGCAGCTTGGATAGCGGTGACTCCTACAATGAGCAGTTCTTC
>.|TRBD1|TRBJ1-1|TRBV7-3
CASSSLSGTANTEAFF
TGTGCCAGCAGCTCTCTTTCGGGGACAGCGAACACTGAAGCTTTCTTT
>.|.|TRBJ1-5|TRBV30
CAWAQASNQPQHF
TGTGCCTGGGCACAGGCTAGCAATCAGCCCCAGCATTTT
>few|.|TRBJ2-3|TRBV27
CASSSEDTQYF
TGTGCCAGCAGCTCAGAAGATACGCAGTATTTT
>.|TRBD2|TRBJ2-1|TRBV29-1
CSVEHPGLHYNEQFF
TGCAGCGTTGAACACCCGGGACTACACTACAATGAGCAGTTCTTC
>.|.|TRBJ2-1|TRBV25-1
CASSGLGAPNEQFF
TGTGCCAGTTCGGGACTCGGGGCCCCTAATGAGCAGTTCTTC